Below, 20 T cell receptor beta chains from the same sample are listed, as sequenced in a study of blood T cells in healthy people across ages. With a J-beta primer mix and a sample-barcoded 5' primer, a second PCR ran roughly 7 to 11 cycles. TCRdb redid the calling of the 5' RACE reads with MiXCR, one entry per CDR3 protein. The sample shows hundreds of thousands of distinct CDR3 sequences, around 28% of them seen only once. What was sequenced was blood. These receptors all stem from a woman at least 80 years old in good health.

Notes on this clonotype: A read error is possible here, since a much larger clone lies one base away. The V call is TRBV7-2, the J call TRBJ2-1, with TRBD1 matching over 7 bases. CDR1 is SGHTA, CDR2 FQGNSA, per germline. The CDR3 contains 15 residues. In DNA, the CDR3 is TGTGACAGCAGCGCAGGGGGACCCCGACGAAATGAGCAGTTCTTC. Its translation: CDSSAGGPRRNEQFF.

The rearrangement links TRBV5-4 to TRBJ2-1; TRBD2 aligns across 8 bases. J lost 5 bases, V lost 0 bases, and 7 bases had no gene match. CDR1 and CDR2 from the germline V gene are SGHNT and YYREEE (reference sequence). The CDR3 is made up of 16 amino acids. CDR3 region: CASSLGFGGGNNEQFF. The CDR3 nucleotides are TGTGCCAGCAGCTTGGGGTTCGGGGGGGGTAACAATGAGCAGTTCTTC.

This clonotype was recorded at least ten times. The chain couples TRBV7-9 to TRBJ1-4; TRBD1 matches 8 bases. The CDR3 runs to 16 residues. Trimming cost V 5 bases and J 4 bases; bases outside gene matches: 9. The germline gives CDR1 SEHNR, CDR2 FQNEAQ (reference sequence). The CDR3 DNA sequence: TGTGCCAGCAGCCCTACCGGGACAGGAAGTAATGAAAAACTGTTTTTT. Its protein product is CASSPTGTGSNEKLFF.

The sample holds a few counts of this clonotype. The chain carries TRBV5-1 and TRBJ2-2; a weak D match, TRBD2 (5 bases). CDR1 is SGHRS and CDR2 is YFSETQ in the germline V gene. The V and J ends lost 0 bases and 4 bases respectively, with 16 bases between them. CDR3 length: 17 amino acids. The CDR3 protein is CASSLEPIGSSTGELFF. CDR3 DNA sequence: TGCGCCAGCAGCTTGGAGCCCATTGGGAGTAGCACCGGGGAGCTGTTTTTT. Looking up the rest from reference TRBV5-1 and TRBJ2-2 gives the full variable domain: KAGVTQTPRYLIKTRGQQVTLSCSPISGHRSVSWYQQTPGQGLQFLFEYFSETQRNKGNFPGRFSGRQFSNSRSEMNVSTLELGDSALYLCASSLEPIGSSTGELFFGEGSRLTVL.

The chain recombines TRBV13 with TRBJ1-1, with D tentatively TRBD1 (5 bases). This CDR3 is built from 16 residues. The V end was cut by 6 bases, the J end by 0 bases, with 17 bases between. The germline V gene has CDR1 PRHDT and CDR2 FYEKMQ (reference sequence). For the CDR3, the DNA is TGTGCCAGCAGTTTGACAGCTACCGCTATGAACACTGAAGCTTTCTTT. It codes for CASSLTATAMNTEAFF.

This clonotype was counted ten times or more. The V call is TRBV9, the J call TRBJ2-7; D not certain. V shed 0 bases and J shed 6 bases, with 10 bases lying between them. In germline, CDR1 is SGDLS, CDR2 YYNGEE. This CDR3 spans 13 amino acids. CDR3 bases: TGTGCCAGCAGCGTAGTTAAGCCGGTCGAGCAGTACTTC. Protein: CASSVVKPVEQYF.

This clonotype was seen at least ten times. V usage is TRBV2 and J usage is TRBJ2-1; D may be TRBD1 (6 bases). Germline V gene data show CDR1 as SNHLY and CDR2 as FYNNEI. The CDR3 covers 11 residues. Trimming left V 7 bases short and J 5 bases short, with 6 bases between. The CDR3 region is CASTGDNEQFF. In nucleotides, the CDR3 is TGTGCCAGCACAGGGGACAATGAGCAGTTCTTC.

V is TRBV2 and J is TRBJ2-1, with TRBD2 identical over 9 bases. This CDR3 has 19 amino acids. Germline trimming cut 7 bases from V and 1 base from J; bases unmatched to any gene: 17. CDR1 SNHLY and CDR2 FYNNEI come from the germline V gene. The CDR3 DNA sequence: TGTGCCAGCATTGGGGAGACTAGCGGCTACTCTAGGTCCTACAATGAGCAGTTCTTC. As protein: CASIGETSGYSRSYNEQFF.

As concerns this clonotype: A read error may be the cause here, since a much bigger clone is one base away. J is TRBJ2-1 and V is TRBV7-9; the D gene is possibly TRBD2 (6 bases). This CDR3 comprises 15 residues. The V gene's germline CDR1 is SEHNR and CDR2 FQNEAQ (reference sequence). The CDR3 DNA is TGTGCCGGCAGCTTATGGCCTAGCGAGGGGAATGAGCAGTTCTTC. It codes for CAGSLWPSEGNEQFF. The full variable domain, its missing parts supplied by reference TRBV7-9 and TRBJ2-1, is DTGVSQNPRHKITKRGQNVTFRCDPISEHNRLYWYRQTLGQGPEFLTYFQNEAQLEKSRLLSDRFSAERPKGSFSTLEIQRTEQGDSAMYLCAGSLWPSEGNEQFFGPGTRLTVL.

This clonotype was detected ten times or more. V gene TRBV2 combines with J gene TRBJ2-7; TRBD1 agrees at 10 bases. The CDR3 extends over 14 amino acids. The ends lost 3 bases at V and 4 bases at J; junction bases unmatched: 3. Germline V gene data show CDR1 as SNHLY and CDR2 as FYNNEI. The CDR3 reads CASSERQGAYEQYF. The DNA of the CDR3 is TGTGCCAGCAGTGAGAGACAGGGGGCGTACGAGCAGTACTTC.

In regard to this clonotype: This clone may be a read error of a much larger clone one base away. J is TRBJ2-5 and V is TRBV7-9, with 9 bases matching TRBD1. The CDR3 consists of 15 residues. The V segment lost 6 bases and the J segment 11 bases; nucleotides outside the gene matches: 16. The germline V gene encodes CDR1 SEHNR and CDR2 FQNEAQ (reference sequence). CDR3 DNA sequence: TGTGCCAGCAGATTCCCCGGGACAGGGAGGGATGAGCAGTACTTC. Protein product: CASRFPGTGRDEQYF.

Notes on this clonotype: This may arise from a read error, as a much more abundant clone is one base away. The chain links TRBV5-1 to TRBJ1-2; TRBD1 aligns across 9 bases. The CDR3 contains 14 residues. V gave up 5 bases and J gave up 7 bases; unmatched junction bases: 9. In germline, CDR1 is SGHRS, CDR2 YFSETQ. CDR3 loop: CASSTGGDDFGYTF. The CDR3 DNA follows: TGCGCCAGCAGTACAGGGGGCGATGACTTTGGCTACACCTTC.

This clonotype has more than one count but fewer than ten. The chain joins TRBV2 to TRBJ2-5; D remains unclear. This CDR3 is built from 12 residues. The germline V gene encodes CDR1 SNHLY and CDR2 FYNNEI. The ends were cut back, 6 bases at V and 3 bases at J, with 8 bases in the middle. The CDR3 sequence: CASRPVEETQYF. CDR3 coding DNA: TGTGCCAGCAGGCCGGTGGAAGAGACCCAGTACTTC.

About this clonotype itself: One end of the junction varies from germline; a read error may be responsible. J is TRBJ1-2 and V is TRBV7-2; D is unresolved. Germline CDR1 and CDR2: SGHTA and FQGNSA. There are 16 residues in the CDR3. The CDR3: CASSLVSWADNSGYTF. CDR3 coding DNA: TGTGCCAGCAGCTTAGTGTCCTGGGCGGATAACTCTGGCTACACCTTC.

V is TRBV2 and J is TRBJ2-5; D is possibly TRBD1 or TRBD2 (5 bases each). Between the trimmed V and J ends, which lost 4 bases and 5 bases, there was a span of 20 bases. Germline CDR1 is SNHLY and CDR2 is FYNNEI. The CDR3 totals 16 residues. CDR3 DNA: TGTGCCAGCAGTGGAATGACGGGGCTAGGCTTGGAGACCCAGTACTTC. The encoded protein is CASSGMTGLGLETQYF.

This clonotype has a handful of counts. The V and J genes are TRBV10-3 and TRBJ2-7, with TRBD2 matching 7 bases. CDR1 is ENHRY and CDR2 is SYGVKD in the germline V gene. The CDR3 runs 14 residues. V dropped 10 bases and J dropped 6; count of bases not matched to a gene: 15. In nucleotides, the CDR3 is TGTGCCACCTCAAGAGCGGGGCCCCAACCCGAGCAGTACTTC. This encodes CATSRAGPQPEQYF.

This chain joins TRBV28 and TRBJ2-4; D ambiguous. The CDR3 is 12 residues long. Per the germline V gene, CDR1 is MDHEN and CDR2 is SYDVKM. Trimming left V 3 bases short and J 12 bases short, with 12 bases between. CDR3 amino acids: CASSFVGNSQYF. CDR3 sequence (DNA): TGTGCCAGCAGTTTTGTGGGCAACTCTCAGTACTTC. Complete variable domain (other parts from reference TRBV28 and TRBJ2-4): DVKVTQSSRYLVKRTGEKVFLECVQDMDHENMFWYRQDPGLGLRLIYFSYDVKMKEKGDIPEGYSVSREKKERFSLILESASTNQTSMYLCASSFVGNSQYFGAGTRLSVL.

A word on this clonotype: A much larger clone is a single base away; this may be a read error. The chain recombines TRBV7-2 with TRBJ2-7; possibly TRBD1 for D (5 bases). Germline values: CDR1 SGHTA, CDR2 FQGNSA. This CDR3 has 15 amino acids. V was shortened by 3 bases and J by 7 bases, with 19 bases between the two germline ends. The CDR3 sequence: CASSLTQGSLNEQYF. In DNA, the CDR3 is TGTGCCAGCAGCTTGACCCAGGGTTCCCTCAATGAGCAGTACTTC.

This clonotype was seen at least ten times. The chain carries TRBV29-1 and TRBJ1-2, with D tentatively TRBD1 (6 bases). This CDR3 has 13 residues. The V end lost 7 bases, the J end lost 2 bases, and 14 bases lay between the germline ends. Germline-derived CDR1 and CDR2 are SQVTM and ANQGSEA. The CDR3 region is CSGLGGTNYGYTF. CDR3 in DNA: TGCAGCGGTCTAGGGGGGACCAACTATGGCTACACCTTC.

As concerns this clonotype: A junction end diverges from the germline sequence, so it may reflect a read error. V usage is TRBV12-3 or TRBV12-4 and J usage is TRBJ2-3, with D hard to call. The CDR3 is 13 residues long. The CDR3 spells CASSRLRTDAQYF. In nucleotides, the CDR3 is TGTGCCAGCAGTCGATTAAGAACAGATGCGCAGTATTTT.